The next 21 T cell receptor beta chains were all read from a single sample in a study of post-analysis software for immune sequencing data. Whole-study results and caveats: Among roughly five TRBV segments more frequent in patients than controls were TRBV5-6, TRBV5-1 and TRBV20-1.

Antigens of these TCRs are unknown. cDNA libraries of TCR beta carried unique molecular identifiers. TCRdb fed the PCR reads into MiXCR, producing one record per CDR3 protein. The table lists about 810,000 distinct CDR3 sequences, roughly 50% of them singletons. Material for sequencing was blood. All receptors derive from a girl between 5 and 17 years old with multiple sclerosis.

This chain links TRBV20-1 with TRBJ2-1; 12 bases line up with TRBD2. With V trimmed by 3 bases and J by 2 bases, 5 bases remained unmatched. CDR1 DFQATT and CDR2 SNEGSKA come from the germline V gene (reference sequence). The CDR3 length is 16 residues. The CDR3 spells CSASVLAGGAYNEQFF. The CDR3 nucleotides read TGCAGTGCTAGTGTACTAGCGGGAGGCGCCTACAATGAGCAGTTCTTC.

The chain recombines TRBV15 with TRBJ2-3; D is unresolved. Deletions cut 0 bases from V and 2 bases from J, with 12 bases between. CDR1 is LNHNV, CDR2 YYDKDF, per germline (reference sequence). This CDR3 comprises 16 residues. CDR3 sequence: CATSRDGRGDTDTQYF. The CDR3 DNA reads as TGTGCCACCAGCAGAGATGGCAGAGGCGACACAGATACGCAGTATTTT.

This CDR3 is CASSVAGAGPGEQFF. In nucleotides, the CDR3 is TGTGCCAGCAGCGTAGCGGGGGCCGGGCCGGGTGAGCAGTTCTTC. The V and J genes are TRBV9 and TRBJ2-1; either TRBD1 or TRBD2 may fit D (6 bases each). This CDR3 spans 15 amino acids. From germline, CDR1 is SGDLS and CDR2 YYNGEE. The germline V and J ends were trimmed by 0 bases and 9 bases, with 16 bases remaining between them.

This clonotype came up once. The rearrangement uses TRBV12-3 or TRBV12-4 and TRBJ1-5, with a weak D call TRBD1 (6 bases). CDR3 length: 14 residues. V was shortened by 3 bases and J by 7 bases, with 13 bases between the two germline ends. The CDR3, as DNA: TGTGCCAGCAGTTTTTCAGGGGACCTACAGCCCCAGCATTTT. Protein product: CASSFSGDLQPQHF.

The CDR3 DNA follows: TGTGCCAGCAGCGACCCCGGAGGGCAGATCACAGATACGCAGTATTTT. This codes for CASSDPGGQITDTQYF. This chain uses TRBV9 with TRBJ2-3; a possible D gene is TRBD2 (6 bases). With 3 bases removed from V and 2 bases from J, the gap between germline ends came to 16 bases. CDR1 and CDR2 (germline): SGDLS, YYNGEE. This CDR3 has 16 residues.

This clonotype was picked up one time. The chain links TRBV7-9 to TRBJ2-7, with D hard to call. Looked up from germline, CDR1 is SEHNR and CDR2 is FQNEAQ (reference sequence). This CDR3 is 15 amino acids long. V dropped 1 base and J dropped 3 bases, with 13 bases sitting between them. CDR3 bases: TGTGCCAGCAGCTTAGAAGCCAGCAGCTACTACGAGCAGTACTTC. This sequence encodes CASSLEASSYYEQYF. Together with reference TRBV7-9 and TRBJ2-7, the CDR3 gives the full variable domain: DTGVSQNPRHKITKRGQNVTFRCDPISEHNRLYWYRQTLGQGPEFLTYFQNEAQLEKSRLLSDRFSAERPKGSFSTLEIQRTEQGDSAMYLCASSLEASSYYEQYFGPGTRLTVT.

The chain couples TRBV6-5 to TRBJ1-2; a possible D gene is TRBD1 (5 bases). CDR3 length: 13 residues. Germline CDR1 and CDR2: MNHEY and SVGAGI. V gave up 4 bases and J gave up 5 bases, with 11 bases separating them. CDR3 DNA: TGTGCCAGCAGTTCGGACGGGACGTATGGCTACACCTTC. The encoded protein is CASSSDGTYGYTF.

This clonotype was observed a handful of times. The chain has TRBV5-6 and TRBJ2-7, with D possibly called TRBD1 or TRBD2 (6 bases each). The ends were cut back, 2 bases at V and 0 bases at J, with 12 bases in the middle. There are 15 residues in the CDR3. Germline CDR1 and CDR2: SGHDT and YYEEEE. The CDR3 DNA sequence: TGTGCCAGCAGCTTTGGGGGGACAAGCTCCTACGAGCAGTACTTC. Translating it yields CASSFGGTSSYEQYF.

CDR3 sequence: CASSPGTSRQTQYF. CDR3 DNA: TGCGCCAGCAGCCCCGGGACTAGCCGTCAGACCCAGTACTTC. The chain carries TRBV5-1 and TRBJ2-7; TRBD2 matches 9 bases. Near its end, the DNA agrees better with TRBJ2-5, so the J call may be wrong. The CDR3 totals 14 residues. The germline gives CDR1 SGHRS, CDR2 YFSETQ.

V gene TRBV29-1 combines with J gene TRBJ2-1; D is perhaps TRBD2 (6 bases). This CDR3 comprises 13 residues. Germline V gene data show CDR1 as SQVTM and CDR2 as ANQGSEA. Trimming shortened V by 7 bases and J by 2 bases, and 12 bases separated the two germline ends. For the CDR3, the DNA is TGCAGCGACGTAGCGGACCCCTACAATGAGCAGTTCTTC. This sequence encodes CSDVADPYNEQFF.

Here the CDR3 reads CASSVLAGAYNEQFF. The CDR3 region has the DNA TGTGCCAGCAGCGTTTTAGCGGGGGCCTACAATGAGCAGTTCTTC. The rearrangement links TRBV9 to TRBJ2-1; 9 bases match TRBD2. The V and J ends lost 2 bases and 2 bases, in that order; junction bases with no gene match: 2. Per the germline V gene, CDR1 is SGDLS and CDR2 is YYNGEE. The CDR3 is 15 residues long.

V is TRBV6-2 or TRBV6-3 and J is TRBJ2-4; 7 nucleotides agree with TRBD1. CDR1 is MNHEY and CDR2 is SVGEGT in the germline V gene. The CDR3 spans 17 residues. With V trimmed by 4 bases and J by 2 bases, 11 bases remained unmatched. The CDR3 bases are TGTGCCAGCAGTTCCCTCCGACAGGGAAGTTCCAAAAACATTCAGTACTTC. Translated: CASSSLRQGSSKNIQYF.

The V call is TRBV20-1, the J call TRBJ1-5; D possibly corresponds to TRBD1 (6 bases). Germline loops: CDR1 DFQATT, CDR2 SNEGSKA (reference sequence). This CDR3 comprises 15 residues. Trimming took 3 bases from V and 5 from J, leaving 17 bases between them. As DNA, the CDR3 is TGCAGTGCTAGCGGAAATCTGGGGGCGTATCAGCCCCAGCATTTT. Protein sequence: CSASGNLGAYQPQHF.

The chain employs TRBV13 and TRBJ2-4, with D unclear. Trimming left V 0 bases short and J 0 bases short, with 6 bases between. Germline values: CDR1 PRHDT, CDR2 FYEKMQ (reference sequence). The CDR3 spans 15 residues. The CDR3 sequence is CASSLGQTAKNIQYF. CDR3 coding DNA: TGTGCCAGCAGCTTAGGACAGACAGCCAAAAACATTCAGTACTTC.

V gene TRBV18 combines with J gene TRBJ2-1, with 7 nucleotides matching TRBD2. The trim removed 3 bases at V and 3 bases at J, leaving 8 bases unmatched. The CDR3 loop spans 16 amino acids. Germline CDR1 and CDR2: KGHSH and LQKENI. Here the CDR3 reads CASSPVVTSLYNEQFF. CDR3 bases: TGTGCCAGCTCACCGGTCGTGACTAGCCTCTACAATGAGCAGTTCTTC.

The chain has TRBV15 and TRBJ2-5; D may be TRBD2 (5 bases). The CDR3 is made up of 15 amino acids. The ends were cut back, 0 bases at V and 11 bases at J, with 19 bases in the middle. The germline CDR1 and CDR2 sequences are LNHNV and YYDKDF (reference sequence). The CDR3 reads CATSREQRFVWEQYF. Here the CDR3 DNA reads TGTGCCACCAGCAGAGAGCAGCGGTTCGTGTGGGAGCAGTACTTC.

The rearrangement links TRBV5-1 to TRBJ2-1, with D perhaps TRBD1 (6 bases). In germline, CDR1 is SGHRS, CDR2 YFSETQ. This CDR3 has 15 amino acids. V lost 1 base and J lost 0, with 8 bases in between. The CDR3 loop reads CASSLQGPSYNEQFF. The DNA for the CDR3 is TGCGCCAGCAGCTTGCAGGGGCCCTCCTACAATGAGCAGTTCTTC.

This clonotype has only one observation. The chain employs TRBV6-5 and TRBJ1-1, with 7 bases lining up with TRBD1. This CDR3 contains 15 residues. V gave up 4 bases and J gave up 6 bases; unmatched junction bases: 11. From germline, CDR1 is MNHEY and CDR2 SVGAGI. The CDR3 coding sequence is TGTGCCAGCAGTTTGACAGGGCGAGGTGGACCTGAAGCTTTCTTT. Translated: CASSLTGRGGPEAFF.

J is TRBJ1-2 and V is TRBV20-1; 7 positions match TRBD1. J was trimmed by 4 bases and V by 5 bases; bases with no gene match: 7. Germline V lookup: CDR1 DFQATT, CDR2 SNEGSKA (reference sequence). The CDR3 contains 13 residues. CDR3 sequence (DNA): TGCAGTGCTCCAGAGGGACAGACCTATGGCTACACCTTC. Its translation is CSAPEGQTYGYTF.

This clonotype was seen a handful of times. The CDR3 nucleotides are TGTGCCAGCAGCCCCGGAGGATGGGGAGAGACCCAGTACTTC. Translated, it gives CASSPGGWGETQYF. J is TRBJ2-5 and V is TRBV11-3; D might be TRBD2 (5 bases). V lost 5 bases to trimming and J lost 4 bases, with 14 bases between them. Germline-derived CDR1 and CDR2 are SGHNT and YENEEA. The CDR3 contains 14 residues.

This clonotype was observed many times. This chain joins TRBV5-1 and TRBJ2-7; TRBD1 or TRBD2 may be the D gene (5 bases each). Germline V gives CDR1 SGHRS, CDR2 YFSETQ. There are 13 residues in the CDR3. Trimming took 4 bases from V and 1 from J, leaving 9 bases between them. This CDR3 reads CASSGGGSYEQYF. The CDR3 DNA reads TGCGCCAGCAGCGGTGGGGGATCCTACGAGCAGTACTTC.